This entry is about one TCR beta chain. Its antigen is currently unknown. The source of the sample is a study of multiple sclerosis patients with progressive multifocal leukoencephalopathy. The time point is: time of PML onset. Germline trimming cut 6 bases from V and 3 bases from J; bases unmatched to any gene: 7. CDR3 length: 15 residues. Germline V gene data show CDR1 as MNHEY and CDR2 as SVGAGI. Assay: immunoSEQ multiplex PCR; the TCRdb copy retains only in-frame clones and omits some. Of 30,000 to 35,000 clones in the sample, about 90% are singletons; the top ten hold roughly 3.1%. Whole-study results and caveats: The findings' link to JC virus versus immunocompromise remained uncertain. PML-onset expanded TRB clones were detectable before and during natalizumab therapy.

This specimen consisted of PBMCs, obtained from a patient treated with natalizumab. The V gene is TRBV6-5, the J gene TRBJ2-7; TRBD1 agrees at 11 bases. The TCR sequence derives from a human donor with progressive multifocal leukoencephalopathy. The CDR3 loop reads CASRFHGTGGYEQYF. CDR3 in DNA: TGTGCCAGCAGATTCCACGGGACAGGGGGCTACGAGCAGTACTTC.